This T cell receptor (beta chain) was identified in a study of blood T cell repertoires in COVID-19. Study context: Samples came from the United States, Italy and Spain, spanning acute and convalescent COVID-19. Sources were T cells, B-cell-depleted T cells, or PBMCs; the material itself was cDNA or gDNA.

The method was immunoSEQ multiplex PCR; TCRdb's version includes in-frame clones alone and lacks a portion of them. The table shows 40,000 or so clones, with just under 85% occurring only once. Germline V gives CDR1 SNHLY, CDR2 FYNNEI. The CDR3 contains 12 residues. Trimming removed 7 bases at V and 4 bases at J, with 8 bases between. The TCR sequence derives from a man aged 45 to 65 with active COVID-19. The chain has TRBV2 and TRBJ2-1, with D maybe TRBD1 (6 bases). Sample: peripheral blood. The CDR3 here is CASTDSYNEQFF. CDR3 in DNA: TGTGCCAGCACGGACAGTTACAATGAGCAGTTCTTC.